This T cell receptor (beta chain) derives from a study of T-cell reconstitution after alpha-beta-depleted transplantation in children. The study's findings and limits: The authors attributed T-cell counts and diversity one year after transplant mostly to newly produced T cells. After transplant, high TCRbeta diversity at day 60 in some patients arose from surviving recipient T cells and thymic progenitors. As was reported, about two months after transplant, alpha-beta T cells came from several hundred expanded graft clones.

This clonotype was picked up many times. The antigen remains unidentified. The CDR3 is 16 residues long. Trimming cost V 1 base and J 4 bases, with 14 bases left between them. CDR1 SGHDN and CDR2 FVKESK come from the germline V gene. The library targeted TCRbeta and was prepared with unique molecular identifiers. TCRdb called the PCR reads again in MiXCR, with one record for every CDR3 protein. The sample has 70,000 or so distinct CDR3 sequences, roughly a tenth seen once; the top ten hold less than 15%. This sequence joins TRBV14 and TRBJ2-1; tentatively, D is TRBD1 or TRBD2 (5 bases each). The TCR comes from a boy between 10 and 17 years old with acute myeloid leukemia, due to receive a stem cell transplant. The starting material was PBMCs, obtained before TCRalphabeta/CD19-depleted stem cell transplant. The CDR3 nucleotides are TGTGCCAGCAGCCAAGGAAAGGGACCCGTTTACAATGAGCAGTTCTTC. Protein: CASSQGKGPVYNEQFF.